This T cell receptor beta chain was recovered during a study of PD-1 blockade in mismatch repair-deficient tumors (dated by TCRdb to 2016 to 2017). As for the study more broadly: Between late 2013 and 2016, the trial enrolled approximately 87 consecutive patients with around 11 types of mismatch repair-deficient cancer, all of whom had received prior treatment and were progressing. Tumor-associated T cell clones were tracked in the peripheral blood of patients responding to PD-1 blockade by deep sequencing of TCR CDR3 regions. What the research found in general, with its limitations: Clones residing in the tumor, which were often undetectable in blood before treatment, expanded quickly after pembrolizumab and then contracted, generally before radiologic responses.

In the case of this clone: The antigen this receptor binds is unknown. No qualities accompany the bases; no much larger clone lies one base away.

Library method: the immunoSEQ multiplex PCR assay. TCRdb took over this immuneACCESS table, retaining in-frame rearrangements with V and J assigned. Such tables are incomplete; in checked studies, under half of the missing clones stem from an unresolved V gene, and the remainder is unexplained. The sample yields about 51,000 clones; around 80% were counted once. The top ten hold 2.5% to 4% of the sample. Relative to germline, V is missing 0 bases and J is missing 2 bases, with 2 bases of the junction outside any gene match. From cysteine to phenylalanine, the CDR3 is 16 amino acids long. Left in the record is the CDR3 DNA by itself, 48 bases read in frame from the first base. The germline V gene (reference sequence) supplies CDR1 WNHNN and CDR2 SYGVQD. Mismatch repair deficiency in every enrolled patient was established by polymerase chain reaction or immunohistochemistry. TCR sequencing was performed for a few patients who responded to pembrolizumab therapy. The phase II trial prospectively evaluated PD-1 blockade with pembrolizumab in advanced mismatch repair-deficient cancers, independent of tissue of origin. Peripheral blood T cell samples were collected serially, before PD-1 blockade began and at several time points afterward. Blood sampling times were expressed in weeks after the first pembrolizumab dose.

Sequences were derived from peripheral blood, sampled 4 weeks after starting pembrolizumab. The chain joins TRBV10-1 to TRBJ2-1; the junction holds 9 bases that match TRBD2. The clonotype originates from an adult with mismatch repair-deficient cancer. The CDR3: CASSESGTSPYNEQFF. Read as DNA, the sequence is TGCGCCAGCAGTGAGTCCGGGACTAGCCCCTACAATGAGCAGTTCTTC.